This is a list of T cell receptor beta chains from one sample in a study of T-cell reconstitution after alpha-beta-depleted transplantation in children. TCRdb reprocessed the PCR reads with MiXCR, giving one entry per CDR3 protein. The table lists about 590,000 distinct CDR3 sequences, 13% of them singletons. Source: PBMCs, mostly from graft donor cells, taken 360 days after TCRalphabeta/CD19-depleted stem cell transplant. Receptor source: a male patient younger than 18 who had a stem cell transplant for acute myeloid leukemia, so the T cells may come from the graft donor. Each CDR3 is given with its conserved first and last residue. The order of the fields is J gene, V gene, CDR3 length, D gene, clone size, CDR3 protein, CDR3 DNA. D genes are given only for firm matches. Rows give clone size only sometimes, using once, few, many, or a class for an expanded clone.

J gene: TRBJ2-2
V gene: TRBV29-1
CDR3 length: 14
D gene: NA
clone size: many
CDR3 protein: CSASGTLGTGELFF
CDR3 DNA: TGCAGCGCCTCAGGAACCCTGGGGACCGGGGAGCTGTTTTTT

J gene: TRBJ2-7
V gene: TRBV7-2
CDR3 length: 16
D gene: TRBD2
clone size: NA
CDR3 protein: CASSSHGLAGVNEQYF
CDR3 DNA: TGTGCCAGCAGCTCCCACGGACTAGCGGGAGTAAACGAGCAGTACTTC

J gene: TRBJ2-7
V gene: TRBV12-3/TRBV12-4
CDR3 length: 14
D gene: TRBD2
clone size: many
CDR3 protein: CASSLTGGPGEQYF
CDR3 DNA: TGTGCCAGCAGTTTAACGGGAGGGCCAGGGGAGCAGTACTTC

J gene: TRBJ2-7
V gene: TRBV28
CDR3 length: 17
D gene: TRBD1
clone size: few
CDR3 protein: CASSLGRRDRGTYEQYF
CDR3 DNA: TGTGCCAGCAGTTTGGGAAGACGGGACAGGGGTACCTACGAGCAGTACTTC

J gene: TRBJ2-2
V gene: TRBV25-1
CDR3 length: 14
D gene: NA
clone size: NA
CDR3 protein: CASSDRGNTGELFF
CDR3 DNA: TGTGCCAGCAGTGACAGGGGGAACACCGGGGAGCTGTTTTTT

J gene: TRBJ2-7
V gene: TRBV12-3/TRBV12-4
CDR3 length: 14
D gene: TRBD2
clone size: many
CDR3 protein: CASSLRRSGKEQYF
CDR3 DNA: TGTGCCAGCAGTTTACGACGAAGCGGGAAGGAGCAGTACTTC

J gene: TRBJ2-7
V gene: TRBV4-2
CDR3 length: 17
D gene: NA
clone size: NA
CDR3 protein: CASSHPEAGPGLYEQYF
CDR3 DNA: TGTGCCAGCAGCCATCCTGAGGCGGGTCCGGGGCTTTACGAGCAGTACTTC

J gene: TRBJ1-4
V gene: TRBV6-2/TRBV6-3
CDR3 length: 15
D gene: NA
clone size: many
CDR3 protein: CASSYYPGALAKLFF
CDR3 DNA: TGTGCCAGCAGTTACTATCCGGGGGCGCTTGCAAAACTGTTTTTT

J gene: TRBJ2-1
V gene: TRBV29-1
CDR3 length: 13
D gene: NA
clone size: many
CDR3 protein: CSGEGARRNEQFF
CDR3 DNA: TGCAGCGGGGAGGGGGCTCGTAGAAATGAGCAGTTCTTC

J gene: TRBJ2-5
V gene: TRBV6-2/TRBV6-3
CDR3 length: 14
D gene: NA
clone size: many
CDR3 protein: CASSLAGPRETQYF
CDR3 DNA: TGTGCCAGCAGTTTAGCCGGGCCTAGAGAGACCCAGTACTTC

J gene: TRBJ2-1
V gene: TRBV7-9
CDR3 length: 15
D gene: TRBD2
clone size: many
CDR3 protein: CASSHSGSGENEQFF
CDR3 DNA: TGTGCCAGCAGCCATAGCGGGAGTGGGGAGAATGAGCAGTTCTTC

J gene: TRBJ1-1
V gene: TRBV19
CDR3 length: 12
D gene: NA
clone size: NA
CDR3 protein: CASSKRNTEAFF
CDR3 DNA: TGTGCCAGTAGTAAGAGGAACACTGAAGCTTTCTTT

J gene: TRBJ2-5
V gene: TRBV6-5
CDR3 length: 12
D gene: NA
clone size: many
CDR3 protein: CASSPERVTQYF
CDR3 DNA: TGTGCCAGCAGTCCCGAACGGGTGACCCAGTACTTC

J gene: TRBJ2-7
V gene: TRBV9
CDR3 length: 12
D gene: NA
clone size: many
CDR3 protein: CARFNGGYEQYF
CDR3 DNA: TGTGCCAGGTTCAATGGAGGCTACGAGCAGTACTTC

J gene: TRBJ2-2
V gene: TRBV25-1
CDR3 length: 15
D gene: NA
clone size: few
CDR3 protein: CASSEYTPVVGELFF
CDR3 DNA: TGTGCCAGCAGTGAATACACACCTGTGGTCGGGGAGCTGTTTTTT